This passage covers 12 T cell receptor beta chains from one sample sequenced in a study of T cells in Graves' hyperthyroidism and ophthalmopathy. RNA transcripts yielded amplified TCR beta CDR3 regions. Researchers ran a first-round RT-PCR on the TCR CDR3 using the HTBI primer set. TCRdb independently ran MiXCR on the multiplex PCR reads; one entry per CDR3 protein. The sample lists around 520,000 distinct CDR3 sequences, around 22% occurring once. The sample consisted of blood. Every receptor here comes from a woman in her twenties or thirties with Graves' ophthalmopathy.

This clonotype was counted many times. The chain uses TRBV12-3 or TRBV12-4 and TRBJ2-5, with D unresolved. V lost 1 base, J lost 1 base, and 7 bases lay in between. CDR3 length: 14 residues. The CDR3 coding sequence is TGTGCCAGCAGTTTAGAACTGCTCCAAGAGACCCAGTACTTC. It codes for CASSLELLQETQYF.

The sample holds many counts of this clonotype. The chain combines TRBV7-2 with TRBJ1-2; D remains unclear. Germline V CDR1 and CDR2: SGHTA, FQGNSA. The ends were cut back, 11 bases at V and 1 base at J, with 8 bases in the middle. CDR3 size: 11 residues. As DNA, the CDR3 is TGTGCCTGCGAGATTAACTATGGCTACACCTTC. Its translation: CACEINYGYTF.

The chain's CDR3 is CASTGNVGDQPQHF. The CDR3 DNA reads TGTGCCAGCACCGGCAATGTGGGGGATCAGCCCCAGCATTTT. The V call is TRBV28, the J call TRBJ1-5; D may be TRBD1 (5 bases). With 7 bases removed from V and 5 bases from J, the gap between germline ends came to 15 bases. CDR3 length: 14 amino acids. Germline CDR1 MDHEN, CDR2 SYDVKM.

The chain couples TRBV12-3 or TRBV12-4 to TRBJ1-5, with 7 bases that match TRBD1. CDR3 length: 15 amino acids. V shed 7 bases, J shed 7 bases, and the junction held 13 bases outside the gene matches. As DNA, the CDR3 is TGTGCCAGCAACCTAGGAGGGGGCAGGGGACAGCCCCAGCATTTT. This codes for CASNLGGGRGQPQHF.

This clonotype was detected ten times or more. The chain employs TRBV6-1 and TRBJ1-1; the D gene is possibly TRBD1 (5 bases). Germline V gives CDR1 MNHNS, CDR2 SASEGT. V was pared by 6 bases and J by 3 bases, with 17 bases between. The CDR3 totals 15 residues. This chain's CDR3 is CASRGDGGKDTEAFF. The CDR3 DNA reads TGTGCCAGCAGAGGGGATGGGGGTAAGGACACTGAAGCTTTCTTT.

The chain uses TRBV6-1 and TRBJ2-5; 7 bases are a match to TRBD1. The ends lost 4 bases at V and 4 bases at J; junction bases unmatched: 9. The CDR3 contains 15 residues. From germline, CDR1 is MNHNS and CDR2 SASEGT. The chain's CDR3 is CASSAGGLVGETQYF. The CDR3 nucleotides are TGTGCCAGCAGTGCAGGGGGTCTGGTAGGAGAGACCCAGTACTTC.

This clonotype was recorded many times. The chain uses TRBV6-1 and TRBJ2-7; maybe TRBD1 (6 bases). The CDR3 has 14 residues. CDR1 MNHNS and CDR2 SASEGT come from the germline V gene. Trimming shortened V by 3 bases and J by 4 bases, and 13 bases separated the two germline ends. CDR3 in amino acids: CASSDRGVGYEQYF. CDR3 DNA sequence: TGTGCCAGCAGTGACAGGGGAGTTGGATACGAGCAGTACTTC.

This chain links TRBV12-3 or TRBV12-4 with TRBJ1-2, with D uncertain. V was pared by 3 bases and J by 3 bases, with 14 bases between. This CDR3 comprises 15 residues. The CDR3 here is CASSFLQSGDYGYTF. CDR3 bases: TGTGCCAGCAGTTTTCTCCAATCTGGCGACTATGGCTACACCTTC.

This clonotype was seen repeatedly, ten times or more. The CDR3 here is CSAGPGQREWSNQPQHF. CDR3 nucleotide sequence: TGCAGTGCTGGACCGGGACAGAGAGAGTGGAGCAATCAGCCCCAGCATTTT. The chain uses TRBV20-1 and TRBJ1-5; 7 nucleotides line up with TRBD1. V gave up 5 bases and J gave up 1 base; unmatched junction bases: 14. Germline-derived CDR1 and CDR2 are DFQATT and SNEGSKA (reference sequence). The CDR3 contains 17 residues.

The CDR3 bases are TGTGCCAGCTCACCACCGACCGGGACAGGGGTAGACGAGCAGTACTTC. It codes for CASSPPTGTGVDEQYF. The J gene is TRBJ2-7, the V gene TRBV6-1; 10 bases agree with TRBD1. This CDR3 region has 16 residues. Germline V gene sequence: CDR1 MNHNS, CDR2 SASEGT. With V trimmed by 8 bases and J by 5 bases, 15 bases remained unmatched.

V and J are TRBV5-1 and TRBJ1-2, with 7 bases matching TRBD1. This CDR3 has 13 amino acids. In germline, CDR1 is SGHRS, CDR2 YFSETQ. The J segment lost 7 bases and the V segment lost 4 bases, leaving 7 bases of the junction unmatched. In nucleotides, the CDR3 is TGCGCCAGCAGCGGGGACAGCACAGGTGGCTACACCTTC. Protein product: CASSGDSTGGYTF. Looking up the rest from reference TRBV5-1 and TRBJ1-2 gives the full variable domain: KAGVTQTPRYLIKTRGQQVTLSCSPISGHRSVSWYQQTPGQGLQFLFEYFSETQRNKGNFPGRFSGRQFSNSRSEMNVSTLELGDSALYLCASSGDSTGGYTFGSGTRLTVV.

This clonotype was seen only a few times. The V call is TRBV7-2, the J call TRBJ1-2; 7 bases line up with TRBD1. The germline gives CDR1 SGHTA, CDR2 FQGNSA. Germline trimming cut 5 bases from V and 10 bases from J; bases unmatched to any gene: 13. CDR3 length: 14 amino acids. The CDR3: CASSEGQPVSNYTF. Here the CDR3 DNA reads TGTGCCAGCAGCGAGGGACAGCCCGTGTCAAACTACACCTTC.